This entry lists 20 T cell receptor beta chains sequenced from one sample in a study of cytomegalovirus exposure and HLA in healthy donors (TCRdb year 2017). Library prep was done by the immunoSEQ multiplex PCR assay. The multiplex PCR relied on a mix of 60 forward primers for TCR Vbeta segments and 13 reverse primers for TCR Jbeta segments. This is the immuneACCESS table as TCRdb keeps it, with only in-frame sequences that have V and J called. A part of the clones is gone; compared with another copy, unresolved V genes explain less than half, and the rest is unexplained. In all, the sample holds around 130,000 clones, and more than 65% of those were seen once. 5.8% of the sample goes to the ten largest clones. The sequencing sample was made of PBMCs. These receptors were taken from a man between 18 and 35 years old in good health and CMV-seropositive.

The chain joins TRBV15 to TRBJ2-5, with 7 bases lining up with TRBD1. The germline CDR1 and CDR2 sequences are LNHNV and YYDKDF (reference sequence). The CDR3 consists of 14 residues. V dropped 3 bases and J dropped 5; count of bases not matched to a gene: 6. CDR3: CATSRADRDETQYF. For the CDR3, the DNA is TGTGCCACCAGCAGGGCCGACAGGGATGAGACCCAGTACTTC.

The CDR3 region has the DNA TGTGCCAGCAGCAGCGACAGGGAAGGGCATTGGGAGCAGTACTTC. It translates to CASSSDREGHWEQYF. The rearrangement links TRBV27 to TRBJ2-7; 7 bases match TRBD1. Germline lookup yields CDR1 MNHEY and CDR2 SMNVEV (reference sequence). The CDR3 is 15 residues long. Trimming took 6 bases from V and 7 from J; bases not matched to a gene: 15.

The J gene is TRBJ2-1, the V gene TRBV9; 10 bases line up with TRBD2. This CDR3 has 14 amino acids. The V gene's germline CDR1 is SGDLS and CDR2 YYNGEE. V was pared by 7 bases and J by 6 bases, with 7 bases of the junction left unmatched. CDR3 sequence (DNA): TGTGCCAGCTCCCTTTCTAGCGGGAGCAATGAGCAGTTCTTC. Encoded protein: CASSLSSGSNEQFF.

The chain combines TRBV19 with TRBJ2-2; D may be TRBD2 (5 bases). V was clipped by 4 bases and J by 6 bases, with 15 bases between them. CDR1 is LNHDA, CDR2 SQIVND, per germline (reference sequence). The CDR3 covers 15 residues. DNA for the CDR3: TGTGCCAGTAGTAAAAGGGAACAGAGGGCCGGGGAGCTGTTTTTT. Its protein product is CASSKREQRAGELFF.

The V and J genes are TRBV4-1 and TRBJ1-1; D unresolved. Germline lookup yields CDR1 MGHRA and CDR2 YSYEKL. The V end was cut by 4 bases, the J end by 2 bases, with 11 bases between. The CDR3 has 14 amino acids. The CDR3 loop is CASSRGRGNTEAFF. Written as DNA, the CDR3 is TGCGCCAGCAGCCGCGGACGGGGAAACACTGAAGCTTTCTTT.

The genes are TRBV6-1 and TRBJ1-1; possible D gene TRBD1, 5 bases. The CDR3 totals 14 residues. Germline V gene lookup returns CDR1 MNHNS and CDR2 SASEGT. Trimming took off 1 base at V and 4 bases at J, with 10 bases between the two ends. The DNA for the CDR3 is TGTGCCAGCAGTGAAGAAGGGGCACTCACTGAAGCTTTCTTT. This encodes CASSEEGALTEAFF.

Notes on this clone: The sample holds other DNA sequences that translate to the same CDR3. The chain links TRBV6-1 to TRBJ2-3, with 12 bases fitting TRBD2. The CDR3 runs 15 residues. V lost 3 bases and J lost 4; bases outside the gene matches: 2. Germline V lookup: CDR1 MNHNS, CDR2 SASEGT. The CDR3 here is CASSELAGGPDTQYF. The CDR3 DNA is TGTGCCAGCAGTGAGCTAGCGGGGGGGCCAGATACGCAGTATTTT.

The chain combines TRBV7-2 with TRBJ2-3, with D uncertain. Germline-derived CDR1 and CDR2 are SGHTA and FQGNSA. The CDR3 covers 12 residues. V was shortened by 1 base and J by 8 bases, with 7 bases between the two germline ends. The DNA for the CDR3 is TGTGCCAGCAGCTTAGGGTCGGTTACGCAGTATTTT. Its translation: CASSLGSVTQYF.

The rearrangement uses TRBV5-1 and TRBJ2-3; TRBD1 matches 9 bases. CDR1 is SGHRS, CDR2 YFSETQ, per germline. Losses at the gene ends were 4 bases for V and 3 bases for J; bases not matched to a gene: 6. The CDR3 is 15 residues long. CDR3 DNA: TGCGCCAGCAGCACCACCGGGACAGGGACAGATACGCAGTATTTT. Its protein is CASSTTGTGTDTQYF.

V gene TRBV11-2 combines with J gene TRBJ1-1, with 8 nucleotides matching TRBD1. J gave up 0 bases and V 5 bases, and 11 bases lay outside the gene matches. Germline V lookup: CDR1 SGHAT, CDR2 FQNNGV. This CDR3 has 17 amino acids. The CDR3 spells CASSADRGAVMNTEAFF. The CDR3 DNA reads as TGTGCCAGCAGCGCCGACAGGGGAGCAGTTATGAACACTGAAGCTTTCTTT. Combining the CDR3 with reference TRBV11-2 and TRBJ1-1 gives the whole variable domain EAGVAQSPRYKIIEKRQSVAFWCNPISGHATLYWYQQILGQGPKLLIQFQNNGVVDDSQLPKDRFSAERLKGVDSTLKIQPAKLEDSAVYLCASSADRGAVMNTEAFFGQGTRLTVV.

This clone was found a few times. The rearrangement joins TRBV5-1 to TRBJ2-3; D might be TRBD2 (5 bases). Germline V gene data show CDR1 as SGHRS and CDR2 as YFSETQ. The CDR3 has 15 amino acids. Trimming removed 1 base at V and 5 bases at J, with 14 bases between. CDR3: CASSLIVMRVDTQYF. CDR3 DNA sequence: TGCGCCAGCAGCTTGATCGTGATGAGGGTAGATACGCAGTATTTT.

The V gene is TRBV27, the J gene TRBJ1-2; 7 positions match TRBD1. The CDR3 sequence is 13 residues long. The ends lost 4 bases at V and 4 bases at J; junction bases unmatched: 3. Germline V gene sequence: CDR1 MNHEY, CDR2 SMNVEV (reference sequence). CDR3 amino acids: CASSSGGVYGYTF. The CDR3, as DNA: TGTGCCAGCAGTTCAGGGGGTGTCTATGGCTACACCTTC.

V usage is TRBV6-6 and J usage is TRBJ2-3, with 8 bases that match TRBD2. V lost 5 bases, J lost 3 bases, and 7 bases stayed unmatched. This CDR3 spans 15 amino acids. Germline V gene data show CDR1 as MNHNY and CDR2 as SVGAGI (reference sequence). The CDR3 DNA reads TGTGCCAGCAGTCACCGGGAGGGGAGAACAGATACGCAGTATTTT. Translation gives CASSHREGRTDTQYF.

The chain has TRBV5-5 and TRBJ2-3, with TRBD1 identical over 7 bases. CDR1 and CDR2 from the germline V gene are SGHKS and YYEKEE (reference sequence). The CDR3 spans 16 residues. The V and J ends lost 4 bases and 3 bases, in that order; junction bases with no gene match: 11. CDR3 nucleotide sequence: TGTGCCAGCAGCCCCGCCGACAGGGTAGTAACAGATACGCAGTATTTT. Translating it yields CASSPADRVVTDTQYF.

J is TRBJ2-1 and V is TRBV28; TRBD1 agrees at 8 bases. The J segment lost 6 bases and the V segment lost 7 bases, leaving 11 bases of the junction unmatched. Germline V lookup: CDR1 MDHEN, CDR2 SYDVKM. CDR3 length: 15 residues. CDR3 nucleotides: TGTGCCAGCACCCCGGGACAGGCAGACTTCAATGAGCAGTTCTTC. Protein product: CASTPGQADFNEQFF.

A single count supports this clone. The junction shows a germline mismatch at one end, possibly a read error. The chain has TRBV7-7 and TRBJ2-3; 7 bases fit TRBD1. This CDR3 spans 15 amino acids. From germline, CDR1 is SSHAT and CDR2 FNYEAQ (reference sequence). The CDR3, as DNA: TGTGCTAGCAGCCCCGACAGGGCTAGCACAGATACGCAGTATTTT. It encodes CASSPDRASTDTQYF. Combining the CDR3 with reference TRBV7-7 and TRBJ2-3 gives the whole variable domain GAGVSQSPRYKVTKRGQDVTLRCDPISSHATLYWYQQALGQGPEFLTYFNYEAQPDKSGLPSDRFSAERPEGSISTLTIQRTEQRDSAMYRCASSPDRASTDTQYFGPGTRLTVL.

This sequence joins TRBV6-5 and TRBJ1-3; no clear D. V was pared by 5 bases and J by 0 bases, with 11 bases between. Germline V gives CDR1 MNHEY, CDR2 SVGAGI. There are 15 residues in the CDR3. The CDR3, as DNA: TGTGCCAGCAGTATCGACATCGCCTCTGGAAACACCATATATTTT. The encoded protein is CASSIDIASGNTIYF.

This sequence joins TRBV9 and TRBJ1-1; the D is unclear. The CDR3 spans 14 residues. Trimming shortened V by 2 bases and J by 0 bases, and 8 bases separated the two germline ends. Germline CDR1 is SGDLS and CDR2 is YYNGEE. CDR3 coding DNA: TGTGCCAGCAGCGTGGGCAGGATGAACACTGAAGCTTTCTTT. Translating gives CASSVGRMNTEAFF.

The rearrangement joins TRBV29-1 to TRBJ1-2, with 10 bases that match TRBD1. Per germline, CDR1 SQVTM and CDR2 ANQGSEA. CDR3 length: 17 residues. The V gene end was trimmed by 6 bases and the J gene end by 4 bases; junction bases not matched to a gene: 17. CDR3 protein: CSVPGQGIIKKGYGYTF. As DNA, the CDR3 is TGCAGCGTGCCGGGACAGGGGATTATAAAGAAAGGCTATGGCTACACCTTC.

The chain uses TRBV29-1 and TRBJ1-3, with a weak D call TRBD1 (6 bases). CDR1 is SQVTM and CDR2 is ANQGSEA in the germline V gene. The CDR3 length is 15 residues. V shed 0 bases and J shed 0 bases, with 9 bases lying between them. CDR3 DNA: TGCAGCGTTGAAGACGACAGGTCCTCTGGAAACACCATATATTTT. Its protein is CSVEDDRSSGNTIYF.